This is a list of T cell receptor beta chains from one sample in a study of CD8+ T cells in alopecia areata. Libraries were prepared by immunoSEQ multiplex PCR; TCRdb keeps only in-frame clonotypes and omits some of them. The profile shows 120,000 or so clones, less than 70% of them singletons. Sequences were obtained from CD4+ T cells sorted from blood. These receptors came from a human donor in good health. The CDR3 runs from the conserved cysteine through the conserved F or W. The D gene is left open where the match is weak. The listing skips clone size in some rows; elsewhere it reads once, few, many or a size class.

J gene: TRBJ1-1; V gene: TRBV29-1; clone size: .; D gene: .; CDR3 protein: CSVGSGNTEAFF; CDR3 DNA: TGCAGCGTTGGGTCGGGGAACACTGAAGCTTTCTTT
J gene: TRBJ2-3; V gene: TRBV5-1; clone size: .; D gene: .; CDR3 protein: CASTMGFSTDTQYF; CDR3 DNA: TGCGCCAGCACCATGGGGTTTAGCACAGATACGCAGTATTTT
J gene: TRBJ2-1; V gene: TRBV7-3; clone size: .; D gene: TRBD1; CDR3 protein: CASSLTGVQFF; CDR3 DNA: TGTGCCAGCAGCTTGACAGGGGTGCAGTTCTTC
J gene: TRBJ1-2; V gene: TRBV5-1; clone size: .; D gene: .; CDR3 protein: CASKPEQGGTNYGYTF; CDR3 DNA: TGCGCCAGCAAACCAGAACAGGGAGGAACTAACTATGGCTACACCTTC
J gene: TRBJ1-4; V gene: TRBV23-1; clone size: .; D gene: .; CDR3 protein: CASSQSLRGKEEKLFF; CDR3 DNA: TGCGCCAGCAGTCAATCCCTTCGGGGGAAGGAAGAAAAACTGTTTTTT
J gene: TRBJ1-2; V gene: TRBV5-1; clone size: few; D gene: .; CDR3 protein: CASSDGQRYGYTF; CDR3 DNA: TGCGCCAGCAGCGACGGACAGCGCTATGGCTACACCTTC
J gene: TRBJ2-7; V gene: TRBV7-9; clone size: .; D gene: .; CDR3 protein: CASSRGTEVEQYF; CDR3 DNA: TGTGCCAGCAGCCGCGGGACGGAAGTCGAGCAGTACTTC
J gene: TRBJ1-1; V gene: TRBV11-3; clone size: .; D gene: TRBD1; CDR3 protein: CASSSAGGTEAFF; CDR3 DNA: TGTGCCAGCAGCTCCGCAGGGGGCACTGAAGCTTTCTTT
J gene: TRBJ2-7; V gene: TRBV29-1; clone size: .; D gene: .; CDR3 protein: CSASDSRHSYEQYF; CDR3 DNA: TGCAGCGCCTCGGACAGCCGACACTCCTACGAGCAGTACTTC
J gene: TRBJ1-6; V gene: TRBV5-6; clone size: .; D gene: .; CDR3 protein: CASSRYDISNSPLHF; CDR3 DNA: TGTGCCAGCAGCCGATACGACATTTCTAATTCACCCCTCCACTTT
J gene: TRBJ2-5; V gene: TRBV5-1; clone size: .; D gene: .; CDR3 protein: CASSLRTEEETQYF; CDR3 DNA: TGCGCCAGCAGCTTGAGAACGGAAGAAGAGACCCAGTACTTC
J gene: TRBJ2-5; V gene: TRBV6-5; clone size: .; D gene: .; CDR3 protein: CASSLLGLETQYF; CDR3 DNA: TGTGCCAGCAGTCTCCTAGGTCTGGAGACCCAGTACTTC
J gene: TRBJ2-3; V gene: TRBV4-1; clone size: .; D gene: .; CDR3 protein: CASTTGRGNTDTQYF; CDR3 DNA: TGCGCCAGCACCACGGGAAGGGGAAACACAGATACGCAGTATTTT
J gene: TRBJ2-5; V gene: TRBV9; clone size: .; D gene: TRBD1; CDR3 protein: CASSVRGDSQETQYF; CDR3 DNA: TGTGCCAGCAGCGTACGTGGGGACAGTCAAGAGACCCAGTACTTC
J gene: TRBJ2-2; V gene: TRBV29-1; clone size: few; D gene: TRBD1; CDR3 protein: CSAGTGGRTGELFF; CDR3 DNA: TGCAGCGCCGGGACAGGGGGCCGGACCGGGGAGCTGTTTTTT
J gene: TRBJ2-1; V gene: TRBV30; clone size: .; D gene: .; CDR3 protein: CAWSMGGAYEQFF; CDR3 DNA: TGTGCCTGGAGCATGGGGGGCGCTTATGAGCAGTTCTTC
J gene: TRBJ1-3; V gene: TRBV15; clone size: .; D gene: TRBD1; CDR3 protein: CATSRGQGGGNTIYF; CDR3 DNA: TGTGCCACCAGCCGAGGACAGGGTGGAGGAAACACCATATATTTT
J gene: TRBJ1-2; V gene: TRBV29-1; clone size: .; D gene: .; CDR3 protein: CSVNRDVYGYTF; CDR3 DNA: TGCAGCGTTAACAGGGACGTCTATGGCTACACCTTC